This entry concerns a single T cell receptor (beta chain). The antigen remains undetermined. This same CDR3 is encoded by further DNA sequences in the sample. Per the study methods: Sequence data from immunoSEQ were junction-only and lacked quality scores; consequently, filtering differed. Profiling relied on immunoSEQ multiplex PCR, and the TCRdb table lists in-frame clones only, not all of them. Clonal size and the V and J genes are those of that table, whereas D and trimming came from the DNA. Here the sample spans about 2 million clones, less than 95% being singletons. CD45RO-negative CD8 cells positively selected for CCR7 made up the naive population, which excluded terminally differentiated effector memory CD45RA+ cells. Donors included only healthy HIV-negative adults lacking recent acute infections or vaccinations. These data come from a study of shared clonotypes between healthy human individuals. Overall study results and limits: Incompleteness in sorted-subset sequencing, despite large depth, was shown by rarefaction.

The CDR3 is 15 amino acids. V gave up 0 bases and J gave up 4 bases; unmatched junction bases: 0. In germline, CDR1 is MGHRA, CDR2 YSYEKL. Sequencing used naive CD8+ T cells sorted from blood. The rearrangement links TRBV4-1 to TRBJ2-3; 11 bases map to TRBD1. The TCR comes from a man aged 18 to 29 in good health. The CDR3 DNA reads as TGCGCCAGCAGCCAAGAGGGACAGGGGGCAGATACGCAGTATTTT. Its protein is CASSQEGQGADTQYF.